A selection of T cell receptor beta chains follows, all from one sample in a study of graft-versus-host responses after intestinal transplantation. The table came from immunoSEQ multiplex PCR; TCRdb's copy has only in-frame clones and leaves some out. The sample has tens of thousands of clones, about four fifths seen once. The material was PBMCs, obtained roughly 1,000 days after transplant. The source is a human patient who received an intestinal transplant, so some T cells may come from the graft donor. Both conserved end residues are part of each CDR3. D genes are given only for firm matches. Size values are once, few and many counts, or a class for expanded clones, and some rows have none.

size | D | J | V | CDR3 | DNA
- | - | TRBJ1-1 | TRBV4-1 | CASSQDTVLEAFF | TGCGCCAGCAGCCAAGATACAGTCCTAGAAGCTTTCTTT
few | - | TRBJ1-5 | TRBV10-1 | CASRKDISNQPQHF | TGCGCCAGCAGGAAGGACATAAGCAATCAGCCCCAGCATTTT
- | - | TRBJ1-2 | TRBV5-4 | CASSPVGEANYGYTF | TGTGCCAGCAGCCCCGTCGGGGAGGCTAACTATGGCTACACCTTC
few | TRBD1 | TRBJ1-4 | TRBV28 | CASSWTGNEKLFF | TGTGCCAGCAGTTGGACAGGGAATGAAAAACTGTTTTTT
- | - | TRBJ1-2 | TRBV18 | CASSPKERYYGYTF | TGTGCCAGCTCACCGAAAGAACGATACTATGGCTACACCTTC
- | - | TRBJ2-1 | TRBV19 | CASSPSAIYNEQFF | TGTGCCAGTAGTCCCTCGGCTATATACAATGAGCAGTTCTTC
- | TRBD1 | TRBJ1-1 | TRBV2 | CASSTNWDRGLGNVFWMNTEAFF | TGTGCCAGCAGTACCAACTGGGACAGGGGGCTTGGTAATGTGTTCTGGATGAACACTGAAGCTTTCTTT
- | TRBD1 | TRBJ1-1 | TRBV2 | CASSVSKWTGGQNTEAFF | TGTGCCAGCAGTGTCAGCAAGTGGACAGGGGGCCAGAACACTGAAGCTTTCTTT
- | TRBD2 | TRBJ2-7 | TRBV18 | CASSPLAGAYEQYF | TGTGCCAGCTCACCACTAGCGGGGGCCTACGAGCAGTACTTC
- | - | TRBJ2-1 | TRBV29-1 | CSVRGKGGNEQFF | TGCAGCGTTCGCGGGAAAGGCGGTAATGAGCAGTTCTTC
- | TRBD1 | TRBJ2-7 | TRBV6-1 | CASSEQGAPSEQYF | TGTGCCAGCAGTGAACAGGGGGCGCCTAGCGAGCAGTACTTC
- | - | TRBJ1-1 | TRBV27 | CASSFYGQRTEAFF | TGTGCCAGCAGTTTCTACGGACAGAGAACTGAAGCTTTCTTT
- | - | TRBJ2-3 | TRBV15 | CATSRDPPHTQYF | TGTGCCACCAGCAGAGACCCGCCACATACGCAGTATTTT
- | - | TRBJ1-2 | TRBV6-6 | CATSPGEAHTTHYTF | TGTGCCACCTCTCCCGGAGAGGCCCACACAACGCACTACACCTTC
- | - | TRBJ1-6 | TRBV4-1 | CASSQEWGVPLHF | TGCGCCAGCAGCCAAGAGTGGGGAGTACCCCTCCACTTT
- | - | TRBJ2-7 | TRBV30 | CAWSAKYEQYF | TGTGCCTGGAGTGCAAAATACGAGCAGTACTTC
- | - | TRBJ1-2 | TRBV19 | CASSRPSEVYGYTF | TGTGCCAGTAGTCGTCCTTCGGAAGTCTATGGCTACACCTTC
- | - | TRBJ1-3 | TRBV28 | CASSLGTLSSGNTIYF | TGTGCCAGCAGTTTGGGGACTCTTTCCTCTGGAAACACCATATATTTT
- | TRBD2 | TRBJ2-7 | TRBV5-6 | CASSGGLAGLSYEQYF | TGTGCCAGCAGCGGGGGACTAGCGGGACTCAGCTACGAGCAGTACTTC
- | TRBD2 | TRBJ2-3 | TRBV10-2 | CASSGPLGLAGDLSTDTQYF | TGCGCCAGCAGTGGGCCCTTGGGACTAGCGGGAGATTTAAGCACAGATACGCAGTATTTT
once | TRBD2 | TRBJ2-2 | TRBV2 | CASSVQRDNTGELFF | TGTGCCAGCAGTGTCCAGCGGGATAACACCGGGGAGCTGTTTTTT
- | - | TRBJ2-7 | TRBV4-1 | CASSQETAKSSYEQYF | TGCGCCAGCAGCCAGGAGACCGCCAAAAGTTCCTACGAGCAGTACTTC
- | - | TRBJ1-2 | TRBV4-1 | CASSPRGSNYGYTF | TGCGCCAGCAGCCCCCGGGGCTCTAACTATGGCTACACCTTC
- | - | TRBJ2-2 | TRBV4-2 | CASSQDRAANTGELFF | TGTGCCAGCAGCCAAGATCGAGCGGCGAACACCGGGGAGCTGTTTTTT
- | - | TRBJ1-1 | TRBV5-4 | CASSLVRENTEAFF | TGTGCCAGCAGCTTGGTAAGGGAGAACACTGAAGCTTTCTTT
once | - | TRBJ1-5 | TRBV7-9 | CASSFVESAFLSGNQPQHF | TGTGCCAGCAGCTTCGTAGAATCCGCCTTCCTAAGTGGCAATCAGCCCCAGCATTTT
- | - | TRBJ1-4 | TRBV19 | CASSRGPPIHEKLFF | TGTGCCAGTAGTAGGGGACCGCCGATCCATGAAAAACTGTTTTTT
few | TRBD2 | TRBJ2-5 | TRBV4-2 | CASSRGLAGGPEETQYF | TGTGCCAGCAGCAGGGGACTAGCGGGGGGGCCAGAGGAGACCCAGTACTTC